This T cell receptor beta chain was identified during a study of shared clonotypes between healthy human individuals. Sequencing was performed with immunoSEQ multiplex PCR; in TCRdb, only in-frame clones are kept and a portion is missing. The sample contains 2 million to 2.5 million clones, roughly 94% of which appear only once. This CDR3 has 12 amino acids. Germline CDR1 MDHEN, CDR2 SYDVKM. V was cut by 8 bases and J by 0 bases, with 7 bases left in between. The sequence was collected from a man aged 18 to 30 in good health. Sequencing used naive CD4+ T cells sorted from blood. Indicated subset: CD45RA+ positively selected. The rearrangement links TRBV28 to TRBJ1-2; D remains unclear. In nucleotides, the CDR3 is TGTGCCAGCGGAGGCGCTAACTATGGCTACACCTTC. This encodes CASGGANYGYTF.